This TCR beta chain was sequenced in a study of blood T cell repertoires in COVID-19. Assay: immunoSEQ multiplex PCR; the TCRdb copy retains only in-frame clones and omits some. The data show about 150,000 clones, around four fifths seen once. The sequencing input was PBMCs or T cells enriched from blood (not recorded which). The receptor was derived from a man in his 70s who had been exposed to COVID-19.

The CDR3 nucleotides are TGTGCCAGCAGCCGAGGGGCGGGAGTGGTAGATACGCAGTATTTT. It translates to CASSRGAGVVDTQYF. This chain uses TRBV7-8 with TRBJ2-3; 7 nucleotides agree with TRBD2. Germline lookup yields CDR1 SGHVS and CDR2 FQNEAQ. The CDR3 spans 15 residues. V lost 5 bases and J lost 5; bases outside the gene matches: 10.